The present entry profiles one T cell receptor beta chain with its context. No cognate antigen has been identified for it. Per-base qualities were not stored, and no clone one base away is much larger. CDR1 MNHEY and CDR2 SMNVEV are derived from the germline V gene (reference sequence). V is reduced by 2 bases and J by 10 bases, leaving a spacing of 18 bases between them. Inclusive of the bounding cysteine and phenylalanine, the CDR3 is 15 residues long. Left in the record is the CDR3 DNA by itself, 45 bases read in frame from the first base. The sample originates from a study of T cell responses to AZD1222 COVID-19 vaccine (dated by TCRdb to 2020 to 2022). Background on the whole study: TCR sequencing covered more than 230 trial participants: 200 to 220 given two doses of AZD1222 and 26 given two doses of MenACWY control vaccine. Trial participants were enrolled by age into subgroups of 18-55, 56-69 and 70-plus years, and about 150, 27 and 61 TCR-sequenced participants, respectively, were included in these subgroups. Results the study describes overall, beyond this receptor: No day 14 peak-response samples were available, so repertoires were characterized only after the peak T cell response. Participants were mostly white British, with more females than males. The authors suggested clonal diversity may have been underestimated. In the small 56-69-year group, the increase in depth fell short of significance, most likely because of low power. After two AZD1222 doses, both the breadth and the depth of spike-specific TCRs were significantly higher than at day 0 and than in MenACWY recipients. Nearly half of unique spike-specific TCRs reportedly recognized epitopes outside regions mutated in the B.1.351 and B.1.1.7 variants. Conclusions about previously exposed vaccinees are limited because only five to seven AZD1222 recipients were SARS-CoV-2 seropositive at baseline. The vaccine-associated CD4 TCRs covered the entire spike protein, and the dominant responses fell in regions 160-218 and 743-854.

The CDR3 regions of human TCRbeta chains were subjected to immunosequencing. In the authors' own workflow: TCRs in the repertoires were matched against a reference library of SARS-CoV-2-specific TCRs that had been generated with the MIRA antigen-specificity platform. Breadth meant the fraction of unique TCRs that were SARS-CoV-2-associated, whereas depth meant the fraction of total T cells that were SARS-CoV-2-associated. Each spike-specific TCR was assigned to its reactive spike region and to a CD4 or CD8 class using the MIRA data. Log10-transformed breadth and depth values were compared by one-way ANOVA with Sidak's multiple comparisons tests. TCRdb's version of the immuneACCESS table is confined to in-frame rearrangements and falls short of the full clone set. An unresolved V gene accounts for under half of the shortfall where checked; the remainder is of unknown origin. Clone size and the V and J calls come from that table; the DNA yielded D and trimming. The sample yields some 170,000 clones; around 89% were counted once. Of the sample, roughly 4% falls within the top ten clones.

Sample time point, as interpreted from the label and publication: about 28 days (+/-7) after the second vaccine dose. In light of the paper, this sample's treatment or condition label describes: meningococcal conjugate vaccine given as trial control. Samples from vaccinated people were obtained from the UK trials COV001 and COV002, which included a single-blind randomized controlled phase 2/3 trial of AZD1222 (ChAdOx1 nCoV-19) in healthy adults. For TCRbeta chain sequencing, PBMC samples from trial participants were taken at day 0 and at day 28 after the second dose. This TCR was recovered from an adult who received the MenACWY meningococcal vaccine as a control. The chain employs TRBV27 and TRBJ2-1, with the D gene too uncertain to name. The sequences come from peripheral blood, collected 28 days after the second dose of the MenACWY control vaccine. The CDR3 here reads CASSLRSGAAREQFF. The DNA sequence follows: TGTGCCAGCAGTTTAAGGAGTGGAGCTGCAAGGGAGCAGTTCTTC.